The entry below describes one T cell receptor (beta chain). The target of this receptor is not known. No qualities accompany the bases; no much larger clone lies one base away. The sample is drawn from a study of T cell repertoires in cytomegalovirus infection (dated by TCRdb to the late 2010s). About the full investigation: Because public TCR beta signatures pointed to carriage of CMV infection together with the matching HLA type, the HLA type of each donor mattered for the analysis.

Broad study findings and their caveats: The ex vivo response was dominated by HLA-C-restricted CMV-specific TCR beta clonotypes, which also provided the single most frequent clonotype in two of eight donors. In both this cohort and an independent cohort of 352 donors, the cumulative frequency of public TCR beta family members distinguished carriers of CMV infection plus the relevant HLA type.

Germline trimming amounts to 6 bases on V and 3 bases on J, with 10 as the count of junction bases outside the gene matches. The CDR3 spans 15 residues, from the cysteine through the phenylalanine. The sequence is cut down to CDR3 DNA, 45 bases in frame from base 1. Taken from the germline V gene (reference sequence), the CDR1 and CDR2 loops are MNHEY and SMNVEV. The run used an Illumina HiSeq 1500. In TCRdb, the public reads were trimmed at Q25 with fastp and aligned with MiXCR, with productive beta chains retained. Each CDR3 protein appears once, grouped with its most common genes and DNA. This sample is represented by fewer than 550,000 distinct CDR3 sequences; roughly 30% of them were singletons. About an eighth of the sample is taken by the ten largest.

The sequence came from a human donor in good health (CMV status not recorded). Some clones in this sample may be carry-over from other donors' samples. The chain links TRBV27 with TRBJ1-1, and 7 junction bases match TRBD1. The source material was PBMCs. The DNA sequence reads TGTGCCAGCAGGAATACTGACAGGGTGTACACTGAAGCTTTCTTT. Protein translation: CASRNTDRVYTEAFF.